The sample holds many counts of the clone carrying this T cell receptor (beta chain). TCR beta CDR3 regions were amplified from RNA transcripts. TCR CDR3 regions were first amplified by RT-PCR with HTBI primers. Each CDR3 protein is one row after TCRdb ran MiXCR on the multiplex PCR reads. The sample consists of 300,000 to 350,000 distinct CDR3 sequences, 18% of them appearing once. This specimen comes from a study of T cells in Graves' hyperthyroidism and ophthalmopathy. The sequence came from a woman in her fifties or sixties with Graves' hyperthyroidism. The sample was blood.

CDR3 amino acids: CASSPPGLPKPPQYF. The CDR3 DNA follows: TGTGCCAGCAGTCCTCCAGGGCTTCCCAAACCCCCGCAGTATTTT. The V and J genes are TRBV12-3 or TRBV12-4 and TRBJ2-3; maybe TRBD1 (5 bases). The CDR3 has 15 residues. V lost 5 bases and J 10 bases, leaving 22 bases between the germline ends.